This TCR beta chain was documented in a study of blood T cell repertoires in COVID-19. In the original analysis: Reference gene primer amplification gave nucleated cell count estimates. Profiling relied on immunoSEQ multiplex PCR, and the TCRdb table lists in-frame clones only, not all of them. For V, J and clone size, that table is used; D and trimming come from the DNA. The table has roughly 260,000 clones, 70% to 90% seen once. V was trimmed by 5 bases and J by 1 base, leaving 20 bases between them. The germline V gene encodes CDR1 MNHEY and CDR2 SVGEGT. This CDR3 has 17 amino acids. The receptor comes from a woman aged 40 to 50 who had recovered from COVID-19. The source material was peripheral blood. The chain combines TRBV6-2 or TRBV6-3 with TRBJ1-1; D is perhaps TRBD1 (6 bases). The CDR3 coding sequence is TGTGCCAGCAGTAGAGGGATAACAGGGCTCCAGAACACTGAAGCTTTCTTT. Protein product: CASSRGITGLQNTEAFF.